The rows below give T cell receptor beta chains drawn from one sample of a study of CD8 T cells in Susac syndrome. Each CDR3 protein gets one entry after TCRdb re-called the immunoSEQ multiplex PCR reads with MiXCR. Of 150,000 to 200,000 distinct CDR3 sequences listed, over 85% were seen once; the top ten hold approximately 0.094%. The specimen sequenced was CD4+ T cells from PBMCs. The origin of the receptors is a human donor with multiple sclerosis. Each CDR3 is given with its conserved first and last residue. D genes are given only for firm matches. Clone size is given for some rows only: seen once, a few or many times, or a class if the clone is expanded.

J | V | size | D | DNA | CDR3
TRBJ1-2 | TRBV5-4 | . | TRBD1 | TGTGCCAGCAGCTTGGACAGGGGGCTGGACTATGGCTACACCTTC | CASSLDRGLDYGYTF
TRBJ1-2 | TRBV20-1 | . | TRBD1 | TGCAGTGCTAGAGTTACAGGGGGCTGGGGTGGCTACACCTTC | CSARVTGGWGGYTF
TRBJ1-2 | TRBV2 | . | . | TGTGCCAGCAGTGGGGGCAGGGACTATGGCTACACCTTC | CASSGGRDYGYTF
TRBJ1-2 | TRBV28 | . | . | TGTGCCAGCAGGCCAGGTGGGGGCAACTATGGCTACACCTTC | CASRPGGGNYGYTF
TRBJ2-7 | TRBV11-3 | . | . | TGTGCCAGCAGCTTAGTACCGGACAGCGAGCAGTACTTC | CASSLVPDSEQYF
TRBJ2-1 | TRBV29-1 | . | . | TGCAGCGGGAGAGTGGAGTACAATGAGCAGTTCTTC | CSGRVEYNEQFF
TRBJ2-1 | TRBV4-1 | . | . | TGCGCCAGCAGCCAACTCTCCGGGAGTTTCTACAATGAGCAGTTCTTC | CASSQLSGSFYNEQFF
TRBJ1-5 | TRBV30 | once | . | TGTGCCTGGAGTGTGGGACTTTATCAGCCCCAGCATTTT | CAWSVGLYQPQHF
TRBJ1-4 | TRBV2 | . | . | TGTGCCAGCAGCCAGGGTAACGGAAAACTGTTTTTT | CASSQGNGKLFF
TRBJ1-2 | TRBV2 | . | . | TGTGCCAGCACCCAAGGGCGGCGGGGGGAAGATGGCTACACCTTC | CASTQGRRGEDGYTF
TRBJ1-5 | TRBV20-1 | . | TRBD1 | TGCAGTGCTAGAGGATCAGGGGGAGGCAATCAGCCCCAGCATTTT | CSARGSGGGNQPQHF
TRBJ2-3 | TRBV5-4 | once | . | TGTGCCAGCAGCAGACTCATCGTAGATACGCAGTATTTT | CASSRLIVDTQYF
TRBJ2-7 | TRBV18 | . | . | TGTGCCAGCTCACCCCCGGGACGGACGTTCTACGAGCAGTACTTC | CASSPPGRTFYEQYF
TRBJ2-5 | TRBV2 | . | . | TGTGCCAGCAGTGAACAGGGTGGGGAGAGGACCCAGTACTTC | CASSEQGGERTQYF
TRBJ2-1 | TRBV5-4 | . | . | TGTGCCAGCAGCTTTCCTAGCAGGAATGAGCAGTTCTTC | CASSFPSRNEQFF
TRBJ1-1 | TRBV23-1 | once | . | TGCGCCAGCCTCGGTTCCCCGGGGGCTGACACTGAAGCTTTCTTT | CASLGSPGADTEAFF
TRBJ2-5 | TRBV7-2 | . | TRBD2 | TGTGCCAGCAGCGTCGCTAGCGGCCCGGCGGGAGAGACCCAGTACTTC | CASSVASGPAGETQYF
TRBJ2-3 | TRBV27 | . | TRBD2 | TGTGCCAGCAGTACTAGCGGGACCACAGATACGCAGTATTTT | CASSTSGTTDTQYF
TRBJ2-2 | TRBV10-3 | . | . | TGTGCCATCAGTATTGACAGCCGCACCGGGGAGCTGTTTTTT | CAISIDSRTGELFF
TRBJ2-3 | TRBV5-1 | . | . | TGCGCCAGCACGATCTTTAGTCCGGGGACAGATACGCAGTATTTT | CASTIFSPGTDTQYF
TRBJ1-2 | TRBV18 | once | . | TGTGCCAGCTCACCAGACGGGGGAGGAGGCTACACCTTC | CASSPDGGGGYTF
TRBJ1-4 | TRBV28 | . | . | TGTGCCAGCAGTGCCATCCGGGGGGCAACTAATGAAAAACTGTTTTTT | CASSAIRGATNEKLFF
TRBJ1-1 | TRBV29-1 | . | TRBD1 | TGCAGCGTTACGGGACAGGGTGATACTGAAGCTTTCTTT | CSVTGQGDTEAFF
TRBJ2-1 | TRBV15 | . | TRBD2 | TGTGCCACCAGCAGATCCTTAGCGGGGGGGCGGTATGAGCAGTTCTTC | CATSRSLAGGRYEQFF
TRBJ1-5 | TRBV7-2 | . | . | TGTGCCAGCAGCAACATCAATCAGCCCCAGCATTTT | CASSNINQPQHF
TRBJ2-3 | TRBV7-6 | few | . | TGTGCCAGCAGCTTAGAGGCTGGCGCAGATACGCAGTATTTT | CASSLEAGADTQYF
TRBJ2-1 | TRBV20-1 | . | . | TGCAGTGCTAGAGATGTGAAGAATGAGCAGTTCTTC | CSARDVKNEQFF
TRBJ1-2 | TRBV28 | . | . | TGTGCCAGCAGCCCCCGCCCGAGGACACTCTATGGCTACACCTTC | CASSPRPRTLYGYTF
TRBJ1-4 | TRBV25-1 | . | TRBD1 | TGTGCCAGCAGTCGGACAGGCGGGAAGGAAAAACTGTTTTTT | CASSRTGGKEKLFF
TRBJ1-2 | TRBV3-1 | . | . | TGTGCCAGCAGCCAAAGCCCTTTTGGGGACGGCTATGGCTACACCTTC | CASSQSPFGDGYGYTF
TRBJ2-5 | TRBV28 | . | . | TGTGCCAGCAGCCCAGGCGCGGGGGCAGGGGAGACCCAGTACTTC | CASSPGAGAGETQYF
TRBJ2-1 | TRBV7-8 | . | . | TGTGCCAGCAGCTTGGCTGGGACAGAGCAGTTCTTC | CASSLAGTEQFF
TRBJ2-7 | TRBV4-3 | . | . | TGCGCCAGCAGCCAAGTATTAATGGCCTACGAGCAGTACTTC | CASSQVLMAYEQYF
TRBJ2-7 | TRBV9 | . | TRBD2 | TGTGCCAGCAGCAAAAGAACGGGGGGGCCCTACGAGCAGTACTTC | CASSKRTGGPYEQYF
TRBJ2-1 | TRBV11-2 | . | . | TGTGCCAGCAGCAAAGGATTGGTTAGGCGCGAGCAGTTCTTC | CASSKGLVRREQFF
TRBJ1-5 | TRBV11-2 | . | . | TGTGCCAGCAGCTTAGGAGGGCTGCGGAATCAGCCCCAGCATTTT | CASSLGGLRNQPQHF
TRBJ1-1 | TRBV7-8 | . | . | TGTGCCAGCAGGAATATGGACTCCCAGGCTGAAGCTTTCTTT | CASRNMDSQAEAFF
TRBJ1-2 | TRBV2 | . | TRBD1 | TGTGCCAGCAGAGGGACAGAATACTATGGCTACACCTTC | CASRGTEYYGYTF
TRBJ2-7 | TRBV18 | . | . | TGTGCCAGCTCACCTCCTTCAAGTTACGAGCAGTACTTC | CASSPPSSYEQYF
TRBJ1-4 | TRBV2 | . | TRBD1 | TGTGCCACACAAGGGCAGGGGGCGGATGAAAAACTGTTTTTT | CATQGQGADEKLFF
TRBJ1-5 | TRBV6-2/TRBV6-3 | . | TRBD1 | TGTGCCACCAGGGGACAGCTCAATCAGCCCCAGCATTTT | CATRGQLNQPQHF
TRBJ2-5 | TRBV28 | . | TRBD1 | TGTGCCAGCAGTTCTGGACAGGGACGGGAGACCCAGTACTTC | CASSSGQGRETQYF
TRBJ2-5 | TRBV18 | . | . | TGTGCCAGCTCACCCCTAAGAGGGGGTCTGGAGACCCAGTACTTC | CASSPLRGGLETQYF
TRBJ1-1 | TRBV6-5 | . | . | TGTGCCAGCAGCTACGGGGCCGAAGCTTTCTTT | CASSYGAEAFF
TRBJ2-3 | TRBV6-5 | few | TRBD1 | TGTGCCAGCAGTTACACGGGACAGACAGATACGCAGTATTTT | CASSYTGQTDTQYF
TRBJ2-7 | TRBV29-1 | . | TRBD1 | TGCAGCGTTAAACAGGGGGGCCACGAGCAGTACTTC | CSVKQGGHEQYF